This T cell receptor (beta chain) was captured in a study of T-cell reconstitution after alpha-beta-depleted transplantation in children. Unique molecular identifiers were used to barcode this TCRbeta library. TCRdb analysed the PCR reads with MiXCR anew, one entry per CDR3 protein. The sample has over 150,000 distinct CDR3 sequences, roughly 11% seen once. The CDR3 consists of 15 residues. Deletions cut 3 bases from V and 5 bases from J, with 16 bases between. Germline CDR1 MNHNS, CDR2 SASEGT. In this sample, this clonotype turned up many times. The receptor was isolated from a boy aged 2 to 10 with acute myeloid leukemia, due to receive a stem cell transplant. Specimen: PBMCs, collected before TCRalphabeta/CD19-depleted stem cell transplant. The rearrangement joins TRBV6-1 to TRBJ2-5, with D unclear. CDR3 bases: TGTGCCAGCAGTGATCACGACGCTGCCTCGGAGACCCAGTACTTC. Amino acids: CASSDHDAASETQYF.